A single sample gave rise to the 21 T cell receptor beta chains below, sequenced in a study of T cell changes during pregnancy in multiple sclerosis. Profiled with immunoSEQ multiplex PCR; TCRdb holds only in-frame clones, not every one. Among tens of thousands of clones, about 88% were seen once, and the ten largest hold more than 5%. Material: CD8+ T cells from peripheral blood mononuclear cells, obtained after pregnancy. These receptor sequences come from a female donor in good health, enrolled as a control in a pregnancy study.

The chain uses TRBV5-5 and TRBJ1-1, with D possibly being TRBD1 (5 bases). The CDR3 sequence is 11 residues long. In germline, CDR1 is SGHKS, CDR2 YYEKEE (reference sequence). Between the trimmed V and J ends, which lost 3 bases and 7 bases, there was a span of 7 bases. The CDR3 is CASSSTVEAFF. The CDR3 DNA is TGTGCCAGCAGCTCGACAGTTGAAGCTTTCTTT.

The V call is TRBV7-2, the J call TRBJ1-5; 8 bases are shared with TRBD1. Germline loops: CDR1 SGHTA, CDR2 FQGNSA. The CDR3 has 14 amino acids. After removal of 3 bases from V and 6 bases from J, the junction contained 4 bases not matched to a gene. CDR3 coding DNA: TGTGCCAGCAGCTTGGCAGGGGGCAGTCAGCCCCAGCATTTT. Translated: CASSLAGGSQPQHF.

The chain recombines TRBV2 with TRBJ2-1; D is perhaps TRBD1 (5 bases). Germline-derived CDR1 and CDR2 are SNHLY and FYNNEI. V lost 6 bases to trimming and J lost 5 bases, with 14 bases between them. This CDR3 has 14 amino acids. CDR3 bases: TGTGCCAGCAGGGACCCGGACACCCACAATGAGCAGTTCTTC. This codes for CASRDPDTHNEQFF.

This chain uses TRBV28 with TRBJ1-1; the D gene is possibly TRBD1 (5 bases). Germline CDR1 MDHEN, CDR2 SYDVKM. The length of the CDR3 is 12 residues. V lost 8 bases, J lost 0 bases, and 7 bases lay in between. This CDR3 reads CASETVNTEAFF. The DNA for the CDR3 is TGTGCCAGCGAGACAGTGAACACTGAAGCTTTCTTT. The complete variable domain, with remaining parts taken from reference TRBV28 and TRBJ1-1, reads DVKVTQSSRYLVKRTGEKVFLECVQDMDHENMFWYRQDPGLGLRLIYFSYDVKMKEKGDIPEGYSVSREKKERFSLILESASTNQTSMYLCASETVNTEAFFGQGTRLTVV.

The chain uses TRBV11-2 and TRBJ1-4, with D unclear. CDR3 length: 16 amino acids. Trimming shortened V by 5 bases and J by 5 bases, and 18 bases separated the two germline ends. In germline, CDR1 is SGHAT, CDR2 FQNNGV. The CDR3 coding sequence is TGTGCCAGCAGCACGGAACAAGAGGCCATCAATGAAAAACTGTTTTTT. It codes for CASSTEQEAINEKLFF.

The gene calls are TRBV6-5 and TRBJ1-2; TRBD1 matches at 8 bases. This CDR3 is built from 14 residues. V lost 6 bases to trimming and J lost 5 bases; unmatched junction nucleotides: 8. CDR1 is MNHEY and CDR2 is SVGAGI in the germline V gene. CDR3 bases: TGTGCCAGCAGGAGACAGGGGCTGGAATATGGCTACACCTTC. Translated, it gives CASRRQGLEYGYTF.

The CDR3 reads CAISEPTPPDTQYF. In nucleotides, the CDR3 is TGTGCCATCAGTGAGCCAACACCGCCAGATACGCAGTATTTT. V is TRBV10-3 and J is TRBJ2-3; D uncertain. Germline values: CDR1 ENHRY, CDR2 SYGVKD. Trimming cost V 2 bases and J 4 bases, with 10 bases left between them. The CDR3 sequence is 14 residues long.

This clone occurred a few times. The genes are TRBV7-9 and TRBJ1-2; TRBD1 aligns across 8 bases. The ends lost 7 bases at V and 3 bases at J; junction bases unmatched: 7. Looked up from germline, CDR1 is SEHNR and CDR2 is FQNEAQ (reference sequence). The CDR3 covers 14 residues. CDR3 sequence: CASTNGDRHYGYTF. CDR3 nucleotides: TGTGCCAGCACCAACGGGGACAGGCACTATGGCTACACCTTC.

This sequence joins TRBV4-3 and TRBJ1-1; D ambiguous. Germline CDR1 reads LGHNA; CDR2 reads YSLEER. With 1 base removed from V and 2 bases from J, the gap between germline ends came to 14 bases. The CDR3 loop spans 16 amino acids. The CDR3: CASSQGPAVPNTEAFF. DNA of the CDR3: TGCGCCAGCAGCCAAGGCCCGGCGGTTCCCAACACTGAAGCTTTCTTT.

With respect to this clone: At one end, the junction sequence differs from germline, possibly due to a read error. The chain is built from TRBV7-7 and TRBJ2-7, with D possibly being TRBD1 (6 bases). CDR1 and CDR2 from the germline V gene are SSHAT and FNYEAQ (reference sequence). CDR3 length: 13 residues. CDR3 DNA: TGTGCTAGCAGCCACGGGACAAACTACGAGCAGTACTTC. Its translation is CASSHGTNYEQYF.

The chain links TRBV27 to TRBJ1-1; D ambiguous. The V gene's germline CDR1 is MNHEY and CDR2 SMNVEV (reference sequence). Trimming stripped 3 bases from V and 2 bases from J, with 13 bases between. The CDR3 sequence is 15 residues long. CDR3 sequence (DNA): TGTGCCAGCAGTTTCGCGACAAGTTATAACACTGAAGCTTTCTTT. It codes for CASSFATSYNTEAFF.

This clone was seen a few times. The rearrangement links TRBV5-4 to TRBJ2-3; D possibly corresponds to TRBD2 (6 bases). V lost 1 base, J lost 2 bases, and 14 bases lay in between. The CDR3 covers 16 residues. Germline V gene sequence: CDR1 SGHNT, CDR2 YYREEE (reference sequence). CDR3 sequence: CASSLSARGPTDTQYF. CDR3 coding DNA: TGTGCCAGCAGCTTGAGTGCGCGGGGACCCACAGATACGCAGTATTTT. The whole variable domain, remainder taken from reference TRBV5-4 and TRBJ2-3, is ETGVTQSPTHLIKTRGQQVTLRCSSQSGHNTVSWYQQALGQGPQFIFQYYREEENGRGNFPPRFSGLQFPNYSSELNVNALELDDSALYLCASSLSARGPTDTQYFGPGTRLTVL.

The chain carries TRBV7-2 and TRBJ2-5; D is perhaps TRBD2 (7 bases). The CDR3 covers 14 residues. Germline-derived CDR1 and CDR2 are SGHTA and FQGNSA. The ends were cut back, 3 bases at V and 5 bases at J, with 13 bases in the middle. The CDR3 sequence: CASSFPAGAETQYF. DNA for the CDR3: TGTGCCAGCAGCTTTCCCGCGGGGGCGGAGACCCAGTACTTC.

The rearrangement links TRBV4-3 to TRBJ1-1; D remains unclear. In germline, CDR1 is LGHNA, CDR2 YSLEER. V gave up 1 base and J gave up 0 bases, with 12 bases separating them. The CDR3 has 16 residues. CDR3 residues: CASSQGAGSMNTEAFF. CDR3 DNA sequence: TGCGCCAGCAGCCAAGGGGCAGGTTCTATGAACACTGAAGCTTTCTTT.

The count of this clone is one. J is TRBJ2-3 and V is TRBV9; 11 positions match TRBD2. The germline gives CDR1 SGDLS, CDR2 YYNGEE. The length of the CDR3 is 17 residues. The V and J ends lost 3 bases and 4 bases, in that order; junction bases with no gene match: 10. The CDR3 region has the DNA TGTGCCAGCAGCGCCCCAGTTAGCGGGGGGGCTGCAGATACGCAGTATTTT. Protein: CASSAPVSGGAADTQYF.

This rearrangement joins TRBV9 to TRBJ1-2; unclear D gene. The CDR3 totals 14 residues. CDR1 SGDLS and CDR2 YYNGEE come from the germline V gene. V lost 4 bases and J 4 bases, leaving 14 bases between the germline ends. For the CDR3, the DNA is TGTGCCAGCAGCTTCCCGTCCTATGGCTATGGCTACACCTTC. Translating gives CASSFPSYGYGYTF.

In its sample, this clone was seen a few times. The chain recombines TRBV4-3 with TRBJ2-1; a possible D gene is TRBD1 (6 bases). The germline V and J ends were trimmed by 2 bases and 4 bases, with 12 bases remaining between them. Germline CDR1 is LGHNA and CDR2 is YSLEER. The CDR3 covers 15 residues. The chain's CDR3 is CASSQRDTTYNEQFF. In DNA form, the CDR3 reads TGCGCCAGCAGCCAAAGGGACACAACATACAATGAGCAGTTCTTC.

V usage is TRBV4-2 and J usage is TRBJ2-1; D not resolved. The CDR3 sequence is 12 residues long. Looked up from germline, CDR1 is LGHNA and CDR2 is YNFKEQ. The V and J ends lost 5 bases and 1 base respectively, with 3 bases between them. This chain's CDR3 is CASSASYNEQFF. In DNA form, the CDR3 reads TGTGCCAGCAGCGCGTCCTACAATGAGCAGTTCTTC.

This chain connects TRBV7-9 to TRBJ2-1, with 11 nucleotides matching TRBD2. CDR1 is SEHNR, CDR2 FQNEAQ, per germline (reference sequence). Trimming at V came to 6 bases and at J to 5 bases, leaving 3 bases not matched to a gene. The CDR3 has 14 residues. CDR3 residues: CASSPSGGHNEQFF. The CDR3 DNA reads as TGTGCCAGCAGTCCTAGCGGGGGGCACAATGAGCAGTTCTTC.

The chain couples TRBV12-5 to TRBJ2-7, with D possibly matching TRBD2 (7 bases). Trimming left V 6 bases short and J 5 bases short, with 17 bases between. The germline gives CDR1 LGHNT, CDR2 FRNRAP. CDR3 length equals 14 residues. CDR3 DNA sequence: TGTGCTAGTGGATCTTCTAGGGGGAGGGACGAGCAGTACTTC. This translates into CASGSSRGRDEQYF.

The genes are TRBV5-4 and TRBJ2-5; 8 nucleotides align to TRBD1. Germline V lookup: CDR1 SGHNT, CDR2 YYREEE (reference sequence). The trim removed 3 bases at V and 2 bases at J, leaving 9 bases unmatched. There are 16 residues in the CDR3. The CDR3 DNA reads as TGTGCCAGCAGCTCCCTCCCGGACAGGGTTCAAGAGACCCAGTACTTC. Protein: CASSSLPDRVQETQYF.